The source of this T cell receptor beta chain is a study of shared clonotypes between healthy human individuals. Germline values: CDR1 GTSNPN, CDR2 SVGIG (reference sequence). The CDR3 has 17 amino acids. V was trimmed by 8 bases and J by 4 bases, leaving 29 bases between them. The data were produced by immunoSEQ multiplex PCR, yet TCRdb's version contains in-frame clones alone and is incomplete. This table has about 1 million clones, approximately 76% appearing once. The origin of this receptor is a man younger than 35 in good health. The chain uses TRBV30 and TRBJ1-1; D call uncertain. Sequenced: memory CD4+ T cells sorted from blood. Documented subset: CD45RA-negative fraction. The chain's CDR3 is CAVPLTQTDPLVTEAFF. CDR3 nucleotide sequence: TGTGCCGTCCCTTTAACACAGACGGACCCTCTCGTCACTGAAGCTTTCTTT.